This TCR beta chain was documented in a study of control samples from healthy donors and cancer patients. V lost 5 bases, J lost 9 bases, and 10 bases stayed unmatched. CDR3 length: 15 amino acids. Germline assignment: CDR1 SEHNR and CDR2 FQNEAQ (reference sequence). Sequencing was performed with immunoSEQ multiplex PCR; in TCRdb, only in-frame clones are kept and a portion is missing. This sample yields roughly 160,000 clones, of which about 94% are seen a single time; about 15% belongs to the top ten. The specimen sequenced was PBMCs. The TCR was taken from a man aged 55 to 70 with colorectal cancer. This rearrangement joins TRBV7-9 to TRBJ1-6, with 7 bases that match TRBD1. The CDR3 reads CASSAQTGFRSPLHF. The CDR3 DNA reads TGTGCCAGCAGCGCCCAGACAGGGTTTCGTTCACCCCTCCACTTT.